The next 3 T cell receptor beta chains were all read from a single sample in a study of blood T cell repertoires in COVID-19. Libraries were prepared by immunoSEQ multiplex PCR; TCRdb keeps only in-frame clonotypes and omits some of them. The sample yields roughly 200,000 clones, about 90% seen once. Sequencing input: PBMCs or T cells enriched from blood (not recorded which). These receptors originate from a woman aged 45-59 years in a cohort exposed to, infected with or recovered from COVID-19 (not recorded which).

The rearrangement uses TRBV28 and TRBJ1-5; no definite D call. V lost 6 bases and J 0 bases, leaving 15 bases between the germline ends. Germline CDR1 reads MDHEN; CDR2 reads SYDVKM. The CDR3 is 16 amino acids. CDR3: CASSTNGFHSNQPQHF. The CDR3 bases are TGTGCCAGCAGCACTAATGGGTTCCATAGCAATCAGCCCCAGCATTTT.

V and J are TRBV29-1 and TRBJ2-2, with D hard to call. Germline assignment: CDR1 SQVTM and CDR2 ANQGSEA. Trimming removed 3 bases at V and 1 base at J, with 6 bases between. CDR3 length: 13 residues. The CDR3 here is CSVEAVNTGELFF. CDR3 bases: TGCAGCGTTGAGGCGGTGAACACCGGGGAGCTGTTTTTT.

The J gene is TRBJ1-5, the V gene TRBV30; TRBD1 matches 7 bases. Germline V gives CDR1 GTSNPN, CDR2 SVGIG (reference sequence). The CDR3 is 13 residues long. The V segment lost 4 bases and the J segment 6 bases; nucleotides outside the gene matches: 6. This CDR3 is CAWNQGGPQPQHF. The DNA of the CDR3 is TGTGCCTGGAACCAGGGGGGCCCTCAGCCCCAGCATTTT.